This T cell receptor (beta chain) was retrieved from a study of blood T cell repertoires in COVID-19. Overall study: The origin of the acute and convalescent COVID-19 samples was the United States, Italy and Spain. T cells, B-cell-depleted T cells, or PBMCs provided the cDNA or gDNA that served as material.

Authors' processing steps: Reference gene primers were amplified, and this amplification served to estimate nucleated cell counts. The method was immunoSEQ multiplex PCR; TCRdb's version includes in-frame clones alone and lacks a portion of them. From that table come the V and J calls and clone size; the DNA was used to work out D and trimming. The sample contains approximately 110,000 clones, about 82% of which appear only once. Losses at the gene ends were 5 bases for V and 2 bases for J; bases not matched to a gene: 12. This CDR3 region has 17 residues. CDR1 is LNHDA, CDR2 SQIVND, per germline (reference sequence).

The sample comprised peripheral blood. V and J are TRBV19 and TRBJ1-3; TRBD1 agrees at 7 bases. This TCR derives from a human donor in a cohort sampled during active COVID-19. CDR3 sequence reads: CASSWSARDRTGNTIYF. DNA of the CDR3: TGTGCCAGTAGTTGGTCCGCCCGGGACAGAACTGGAAACACCATATATTTT.